A selection of T cell receptor beta chains follows, all from one sample in a study of CD8+ T cells in alopecia areata. This table comes from immunoSEQ multiplex PCR, and its TCRdb copy is limited to in-frame clones, with some not included. The sample records more than 95,000 clones, 30% to 40% being singletons. Sequencing was performed on CD4+ T cells sorted from blood. The receptors were sampled from a human donor with alopecia areata. Each CDR3 is given with its conserved first and last residue. Each record gives: V gene, J gene, CDR3 protein.

>TRBV6-5|TRBJ2-1
CASSYRLAEYNEQFF
>TRBV6-5|TRBJ2-7
CASSYRQRYTPGEQYF
>TRBV28|TRBJ2-1
CASSSPGQGAYNEQFF
>TRBV28|TRBJ2-1
CASRLSRLAGGYGEQFF
>TRBV27|TRBJ2-7
CASSSRDPTWGEQYF
>TRBV7-2|TRBJ1-5
CASSWTGQGLQPQHF
>TRBV5-1|TRBJ1-1
CASSGTGRRGITEAFF
>TRBV7-3|TRBJ2-3
CASSYTSGGLGTDTQYF
>TRBV7-9|TRBJ2-6
CASSFAGRVISGANVLTF
>TRBV29-1|TRBJ2-5
CSVTTSRYQTQYF
>TRBV6-5|TRBJ2-7
CASRQGPYEQYF
>TRBV2|TRBJ2-2
CASSVDYSGELFF
>TRBV7-3|TRBJ1-4
CASSLTGGSREKLFF
>TRBV7-8|TRBJ2-1
CASSPIGMAGANEQFF
>TRBV29-1|TRBJ2-2
CSVESWAATGELFF
>TRBV29-1|TRBJ2-7
CSVRDYEQYF
>TRBV5-1|TRBJ2-5
CASSPDRGETQYF
>TRBV7-2|TRBJ2-7
CASSSFLDNLEQYF
>TRBV29-1|TRBJ1-1
CSAGTRAGTEAFF
>TRBV19|TRBJ2-1
CASSMSSGSVGEQFF
>TRBV30|TRBJ1-2
CAWSEDRGYGYTF
>TRBV5-4|TRBJ2-3
CASSLDSRTQYF
>TRBV29-1|TRBJ2-3
CSVYYSSGPDTQYF
>TRBV30|TRBJ1-5
CAWSVGSGNQPQHF
>TRBV2|TRBJ1-5
CASSERKGNQPQHF
>TRBV2|TRBJ2-5
CASSTREQETQYF
>TRBV11-2|TRBJ2-1
CASRASGGAFNEQFF
>TRBV6-5|TRBJ2-2
CASSYGDPGAGELFF
>TRBV9|NA
CASSVVPTGEFYEQYF
>TRBV10-3|TRBJ2-5
CAISGMDSPQETQYF
>TRBV29-1|TRBJ1-2
CSLAGPGNLGGYTF
>TRBV9|TRBJ2-3
CASSGGRPPAGSSTDTQYF